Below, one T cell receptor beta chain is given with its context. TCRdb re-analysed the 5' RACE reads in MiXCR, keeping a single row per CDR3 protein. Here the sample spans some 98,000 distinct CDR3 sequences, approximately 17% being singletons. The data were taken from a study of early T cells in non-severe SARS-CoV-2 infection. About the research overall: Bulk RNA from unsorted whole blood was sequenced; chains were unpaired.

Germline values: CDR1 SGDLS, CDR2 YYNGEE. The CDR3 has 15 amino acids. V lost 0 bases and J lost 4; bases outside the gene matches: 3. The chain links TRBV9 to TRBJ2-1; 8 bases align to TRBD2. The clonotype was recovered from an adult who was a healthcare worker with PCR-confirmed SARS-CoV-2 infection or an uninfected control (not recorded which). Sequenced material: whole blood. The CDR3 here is CASSVAGGLYNEQFF. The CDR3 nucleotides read TGTGCCAGCAGCGTAGCGGGAGGGCTTTACAATGAGCAGTTCTTC. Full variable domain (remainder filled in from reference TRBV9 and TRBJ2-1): DSGVTQTPKHLITATGQRVTLRCSPRSGDLSVYWYQQSLDQGLQFLIQYYNGEERAKGNILERFSAQQFPDLHSELNLSSLELGDSALYFCASSVAGGLYNEQFFGPGTRLTVL.